These T cell receptor beta chains were read from a single sample in a study of blood T cell repertoires in COVID-19. Here immunoSEQ multiplex PCR was the method, and the copy in TCRdb shows in-frame clones only, minus some. In the table there are just over 650,000 clones, 85% to 90% of which are singletons. The sample consisted of peripheral blood. These TCRs come from a woman aged 18-29 years with acute or convalescent COVID-19. Each CDR3 is given with its conserved first and last residue. Each record gives: V gene, clone size, J gene, D gene, CDR3 protein, CDR3 DNA. The D gene is left open where the match is weak. Some rows mark clone size as missing; the rest say once, few, many or name a class of expanded clone.

TRBV5-6	few	TRBJ2-7	.	CASSLGGEDEQYF	TGTGCCAGCAGCTTGGGTGGGGAGGACGAGCAGTACTTC
TRBV6-4	.	TRBJ2-2	.	CASSESYTGELFF	TGTGCCAGCAGTGAATCATACACCGGGGAGCTGTTTTTT
TRBV6-5	.	TRBJ1-2	.	CASSYRETYGYTF	TGTGCCAGCAGTTACAGAGAAACCTATGGCTACACCTTC
TRBV5-1	.	TRBJ1-1	TRBD1	CASSLGGQQNTEAFF	TGCGCCAGCAGCTTGGGGGGACAGCAGAACACTGAAGCTTTCTTT
TRBV27	.	TRBJ2-1	TRBD1	CASSPNPRDRGQRSSEQFF	TGTGCCAGCAGTCCAAACCCCCGGGACAGGGGGCAGAGGTCGAGTGAGCAGTTCTTC
TRBV6-2/TRBV6-3	once	TRBJ2-1	.	CASSSDTNEQFF	TGTGCCAGCAGCAGCGATACCAATGAGCAGTTCTTC
TRBV6-5	.	TRBJ1-2	.	CASSSLVGGNYGYTF	TGTGCCAGCAGTTCCCTCGTGGGGGGTAACTATGGCTACACCTTC
TRBV28	.	TRBJ1-5	.	CASSGGAQGYQPQHF	TGTGCCAGCAGCGGGGGGGCACAGGGATATCAGCCCCAGCATTTT
TRBV12-5	.	TRBJ1-1	TRBD1	CASSGTGLNTEAFF	TGTGCTAGTAGCGGGACAGGGTTGAACACTGAAGCTTTCTTT
TRBV4-1	.	TRBJ1-1	.	CASSLFPVFGGWRWAFF	TGCGCCAGCAGCCTATTTCCGGTATTCGGGGGGTGGCGGTGGGCTTTCTTT
TRBV12-3/TRBV12-4	.	TRBJ1-2	TRBD1	CASRDRGNYGYTF	TGTGCCAGCAGGGACAGGGGGAACTATGGCTACACCTTC
TRBV5-1	.	TRBJ1-2	TRBD1	CASSPGDRESYGYTF	TGCGCCAGCAGCCCCGGGGACAGGGAAAGCTATGGCTACACCTTC
TRBV19	once	TRBJ1-5	.	CASSIPGGQPQHF	TGTGCCAGTAGTATACCAGGTGGCCAGCCCCAGCATTTT
TRBV9	.	TRBJ2-7	.	CASSVDLSGEQYF	TGTGCCAGCAGCGTAGATCTTAGCGGAGAGCAGTACTTC
TRBV9	.	TRBJ1-1	TRBD1	CASSVGQTPDTEAFF	TGTGCCAGCAGCGTGGGACAGACCCCCGACACTGAAGCTTTCTTT
TRBV5-4	once	TRBJ1-3	.	CASSLWQAGNTIYF	TGTGCCAGCAGCTTGTGGCAGGCTGGAAACACCATATATTTT
TRBV6-5	.	TRBJ2-1	TRBD2	CASSRLAGSEQFF	TGTGCCAGCAGTCGACTAGCGGGGAGTGAGCAGTTCTTC
TRBV5-1	.	TRBJ2-3	TRBD2	CASSLPLAGDTDTQYF	TGCGCCAGCAGCTTACCTCTCGCGGGAGACACAGATACGCAGTATTTT
TRBV12-5	.	TRBJ1-5	.	CASGLVLGRSVNQPQHF	TGTGCTAGTGGTTTGGTCTTAGGGAGGAGCGTCAATCAGCCCCAGCATTTT